This TCR beta chain was captured by sequencing in a study of T-cell memory formation after mild COVID-19. As for the study in general: TCR clusters were mostly donor specific.

Germline V gene sequence: CDR1 SEHNR, CDR2 FQNEAQ (reference sequence). The CDR3 covers 13 residues. With 1 base removed from V and 7 bases from J, the gap between germline ends came to 8 bases. Study-wide results and limits: Pre-infection memory harbored some responding clones, suggesting cross-reactive memory joined. Among CD4+ contracting clones, most were CM and EM, and CD8+ ones EMRA. Nothing showed for sure that second-wave clones peaking on day 37 were SARS-CoV-2 specific.

In TCRdb, the 5' RACE reads were re-called with MiXCR into one record per CDR3 protein. The table records around 80,000 distinct CDR3 sequences, 14% of them present only once. About this clonotype itself: Antigen: not known.

V and J are TRBV7-9 and TRBJ2-1, with D possibly matching TRBD2 (6 bases). The sequence was obtained from an adult woman who had mild COVID-19 (a few samples of this study predate the infection). Cell type and time point are not known. Sequencing was done on a sample of PBMCs or a T cell subset sorted from them (not recorded which). CDR3 nucleotides: TGTGCCAGCAGCTTAGGCGCGGGAAATGAGCAGTTCTTC. Amino acid sequence: CASSLGAGNEQFF.